These T cell receptor beta chains were read from a single sample in a study of cytomegalovirus exposure and HLA in healthy donors. The repertoire was sequenced with immunoSEQ multiplex PCR; TCRdb's copy has only in-frame clones and lacks some. The data contain 150,000 to 200,000 clones, approximately 80% of them singletons. Sequences were obtained from PBMCs. All receptors derive from a woman between 18 and 29 years old in good health and CMV-seronegative. Both conserved end residues are part of each CDR3. The D gene is left open where the match is weak. A row's size may be missing; if present it is once, few, many or a size class.

cdr3_aa | cdr3_nt | j_call | v_call | clone_size | d_call
CASSATQGGGFMAFF | TGTGCCAGCAGCGCCACCCAGGGCGGTGGATTTATGGCTTTCTTT | TRBJ1-1 | TRBV5-6 | . | .
CASRRDRASSTDTQYF | TGTGCCAGCAGACGTGACAGAGCTTCTAGCACAGATACGCAGTATTTT | TRBJ2-3 | TRBV5-4 | . | .
CASSWTGEVTEAFF | TGTGCCAGCAGTTGGACAGGGGAAGTAACTGAAGCTTTCTTT | TRBJ1-1 | TRBV6-5 | once | TRBD1
CASRTGTPLYEQYF | TGTGCCAGCAGGACCGGGACACCCCTTTACGAGCAGTACTTC | TRBJ2-7 | TRBV28 | . | .
CATSRANRGGNTIYF | TGTGCCACCAGCAGAGCCAACAGGGGTGGAAACACCATATATTTT | TRBJ1-3 | TRBV15 | . | TRBD1
CSARGSYGYTF | TGCAGTGCTAGAGGCAGCTATGGCTACACCTTC | TRBJ1-2 | TRBV20-1 | . | .
CASSKATGQGSPLHF | TGTGCCAGCAGCAAAGCTACAGGGCAAGGATCACCCCTCCACTTT | TRBJ1-6 | TRBV21-1 | . | .
CASSSPGHCTDTQYF | TGTGCCAGCAGTTCCCCGGGACATTGCACAGATACGCAGTATTTT | TRBJ2-3 | TRBV6-5 | . | .
CASSSTLRWTDTQYF | TGTGCCAGCAGTTCCACCCTCCGGTGGACAGATACGCAGTATTTT | TRBJ2-3 | TRBV27 | . | .
CASTRAGGGGYTF | TGTGCCAGCACAAGAGCGGGGGGGGGCGGCTACACCTTC | TRBJ1-2 | TRBV6-5 | . | .
CASSSGQGWSPQPQHF | TGTGCCAGCAGCTCGGGACAGGGTTGGAGCCCTCAGCCCCAGCATTTT | TRBJ1-5 | TRBV5-8 | . | TRBD1
CASNRDRGEDTEAFF | TGTGCCAGTAACCGGGACAGGGGAGAGGACACTGAAGCTTTCTTT | TRBJ1-1 | TRBV19 | . | TRBD1
CASSHPLRGINEQFF | TGCGCCAGCAGTCACCCGCTTCGGGGGATCAATGAGCAGTTCTTC | TRBJ2-1 | TRBV23-1 | . | .
CATSSDRDRVGYNEQFF | TGTGCCACCAGCAGCGACCGGGACAGGGTTGGGTACAATGAGCAGTTCTTC | TRBJ2-1 | TRBV15 | . | TRBD1
CSVSSVGLAGAGGGELFF | TGCAGCGTTTCCAGTGTCGGTCTAGCGGGGGCCGGGGGCGGGGAGCTGTTTTTT | TRBJ2-2 | TRBV29-1 | . | TRBD2
CASSARGEGYTF | TGTGCCAGCAGCGCACGGGGGGAAGGCTACACCTTC | TRBJ1-2 | TRBV6-6 | . | .
CAWSKRGQGAFGNQPQHF | TGTGCCTGGAGTAAGAGAGGACAGGGGGCGTTCGGCAATCAGCCCCAGCATTTT | TRBJ1-5 | TRBV30 | once | TRBD1